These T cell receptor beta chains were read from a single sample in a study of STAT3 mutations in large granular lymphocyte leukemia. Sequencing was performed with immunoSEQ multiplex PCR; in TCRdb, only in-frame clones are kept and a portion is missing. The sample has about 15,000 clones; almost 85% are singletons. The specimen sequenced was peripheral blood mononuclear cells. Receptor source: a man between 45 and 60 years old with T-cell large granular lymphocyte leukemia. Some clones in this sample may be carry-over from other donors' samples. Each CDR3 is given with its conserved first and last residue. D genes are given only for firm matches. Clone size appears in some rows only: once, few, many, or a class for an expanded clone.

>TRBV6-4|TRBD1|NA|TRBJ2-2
CASSDSGTGDTGELFF
TGTGCCAGCAGTGACTCGGGGACAGGGGACACCGGGGAGCTGTTTTTT
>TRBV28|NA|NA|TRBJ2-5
CASSLWLGKTQYF
TGTGCCAGCAGTTTATGGTTGGGGAAGACCCAGTACTTC
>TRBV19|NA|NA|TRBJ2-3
CASSGRGRISDTQYF
TGTGCCAGTTCCGGTAGAGGGAGGATTTCGGATACGCAGTATTTT
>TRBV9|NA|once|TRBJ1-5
CASSASWDIYQPQHF
TGTGCCAGCAGCGCCTCCTGGGACATTTATCAGCCCCAGCATTTT
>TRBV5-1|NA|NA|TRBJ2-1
CASSLQALGSYNEQFF
TGCGCCAGCAGCCTCCAGGCCCTGGGCTCCTACAATGAGCAGTTCTTC
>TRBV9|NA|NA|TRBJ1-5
CASSPRWEGNQPQHF
TGTGCCAGCAGCCCCCGCTGGGAGGGCAATCAGCCCCAGCATTTT
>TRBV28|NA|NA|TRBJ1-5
CASSFSAGYQPQHF
TGTGCCAGCAGTTTTTCGGCGGGATATCAGCCCCAGCATTTT
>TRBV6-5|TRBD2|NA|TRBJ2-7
CASSFRTSGGLYEQYF
TGTGCCAGCAGTTTTCGGACTAGCGGGGGACTGTACGAGCAGTACTTC
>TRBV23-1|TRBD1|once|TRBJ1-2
CASSQSGRRTGSINVPGYTF
TGCGCCAGCAGTCAATCTGGAAGGCGGACAGGGTCCATTAACGTTCCAGGCTACACCTTC
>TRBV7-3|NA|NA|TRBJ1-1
CASSLGGTNTEAFF
TGTGCCAGCAGCTTGGGGGGAACGAACACTGAAGCTTTCTTT
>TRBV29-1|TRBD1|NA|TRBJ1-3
CSVGVGQSSGNTIYF
TGCAGCGTTGGGGTGGGACAGTCCTCTGGAAACACCATATATTTT
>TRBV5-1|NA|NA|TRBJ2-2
CASSFRGPDTGELFF
TGCGCCAGCAGCTTCCGGGGGCCAGACACCGGGGAGCTGTTTTTT
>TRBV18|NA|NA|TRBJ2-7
CASSPPGGQVGHEQYF
TGTGCCAGCTCACCGCCGGGAGGACAGGTCGGGCACGAGCAGTACTTC
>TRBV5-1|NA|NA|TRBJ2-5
CASSLHQVEETQYF
TGCGCCAGCAGCTTGCACCAGGTCGAAGAGACCCAGTACTTC
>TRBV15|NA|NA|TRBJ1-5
CATSRSTQPQHF
TGTGCCACCAGCAGGTCGACTCAGCCCCAGCATTTT
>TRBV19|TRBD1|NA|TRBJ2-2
CASSILGQGTTGELFF
TGTGCCAGTAGTATCCTTGGACAGGGGACCACCGGGGAGCTGTTTTTT
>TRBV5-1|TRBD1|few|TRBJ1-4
CASSLQGASGEKLFF
TGCGCCAGCAGCTTGCAGGGGGCGTCAGGCGAAAAACTGTTTTTT
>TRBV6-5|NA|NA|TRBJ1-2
CASSYSPTLYGYTF
TGTGCCAGCAGTTACTCGCCGACACTCTATGGCTACACCTTC
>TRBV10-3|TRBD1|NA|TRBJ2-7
CAISTGTGGYEQYF
TGTGCCATCAGTACCGGGACAGGGGGCTACGAGCAGTACTTC
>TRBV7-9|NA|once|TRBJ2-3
CASSLGQALTDTQYF
TGTGCCAGCAGCTTAGGGCAGGCCCTCACAGATACGCAGTATTTT
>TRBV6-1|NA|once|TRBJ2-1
CASSDSSYNEQFF
TGTGCCAGCAGTGACAGCTCCTACAATGAGCAGTTCTTC
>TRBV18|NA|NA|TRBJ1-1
CASSPPGKGGSTEAFF
TGTGCCAGCTCACCGCCGGGGAAGGGGGGTAGCACTGAAGCTTTCTTT
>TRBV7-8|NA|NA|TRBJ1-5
CASSWEPLGSNQPQHF
TGTGCCAGCAGCTGGGAGCCCCTGGGGAGCAATCAGCCCCAGCATTTT
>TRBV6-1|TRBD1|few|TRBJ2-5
CASGTGGSETQYF
TGTGCCAGCGGGACAGGAGGATCGGAGACCCAGTACTTC
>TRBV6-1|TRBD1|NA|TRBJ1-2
CASIPTQGTYGYTF
TGTGCCAGCATACCCACACAGGGGACCTATGGCTACACCTTC
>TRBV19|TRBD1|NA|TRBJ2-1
CASSPRDRVYNEQFF
TGTGCCAGTAGTCCCCGGGACAGGGTATACAATGAGCAGTTCTTC
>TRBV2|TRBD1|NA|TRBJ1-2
CASSEAGRGRGGYTF
TGTGCCAGCAGTGAAGCGGGCAGGGGGCGCGGTGGCTACACCTTC
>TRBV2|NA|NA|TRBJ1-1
CASSVTQGLEAFF
TGTGCCAGCAGCGTAACCCAGGGGCTTGAAGCTTTCTTT
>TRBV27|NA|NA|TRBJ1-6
CASSLSSGGRSPLHF
TGTGCCAGCAGTTTATCGTCCGGGGGCAGGTCACCCCTCCACTTT
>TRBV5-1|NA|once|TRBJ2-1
CASSLGGSYNEQFF
TGCGCCAGCAGCTTAGGGGGCTCCTACAATGAGCAGTTCTTC
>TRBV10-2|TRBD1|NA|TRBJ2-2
CASSTGVDTGELFF
TGCGCCAGCAGTACAGGGGTCGACACCGGGGAGCTGTTTTTT
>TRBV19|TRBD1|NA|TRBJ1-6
CASSMTGGSYNSPLHF
TGTGCCAGTAGTATGACAGGGGGTTCCTATAATTCACCCCTCCACTTT
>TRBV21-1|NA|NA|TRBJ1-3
CASSKGRGSGNTIYF
TGTGCCAGCAGCAAAGGAAGGGGGTCTGGAAACACCATATATTTT
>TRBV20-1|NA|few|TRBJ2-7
CSATTGYEQYF
TGCAGTGCCACAACAGGATACGAGCAGTACTTC
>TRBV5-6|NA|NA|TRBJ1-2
CASSSDGYGYTF
TGTGCCAGCAGCTCCGACGGCTATGGCTACACCTTC
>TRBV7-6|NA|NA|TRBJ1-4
CASSLGRTVEKLFF
TGTGCCAGCAGCTTAGGAAGGACAGTTGAAAAACTGTTTTTT
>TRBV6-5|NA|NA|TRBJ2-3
CASNQGLLSGDTQYF
TGTGCCAGCAACCAGGGACTCCTAAGTGGAGATACGCAGTATTTT
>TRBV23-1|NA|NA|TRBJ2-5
CASSLKQYQETQYF
TGCGCCAGCAGTCTTAAACAGTACCAAGAGACCCAGTACTTC
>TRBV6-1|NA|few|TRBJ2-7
CASSAGRLYEQYF
TGTGCCAGCAGCGCGGGACGGCTCTACGAGCAGTACTTC
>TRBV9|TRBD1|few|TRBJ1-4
CASSSGQVATNEKLFF
TGTGCCAGCAGCTCGGGACAGGTTGCAACTAATGAAAAACTGTTTTTT
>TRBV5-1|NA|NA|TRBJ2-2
CASSLETSQTGELFF
TGCGCCAGCAGCTTGGAAACTAGCCAGACCGGGGAGCTGTTTTTT